There are a few counts of the clone carrying this T cell receptor (beta chain). Its antigen is undetermined. The sample originates from a study of post-analysis software for immune sequencing data. This CDR3 has 17 amino acids. Trimming removed 0 bases from V and 3 bases from J, with 16 bases in between. Germline CDR1 LGHDT, CDR2 YNNKEL (reference sequence). Unique molecular identifiers featured in each of the TCR beta cDNA libraries. MiXCR was run by TCRdb on the PCR reads, yielding one entry per CDR3 protein. The table lists 750,000 to 900,000 distinct CDR3 sequences, around 46% of them singletons. General study points: About 5 TRBV segments (TRBV5-6, TRBV5-1 and TRBV20-1 among them) occurred more frequently in patients than in controls.

V is TRBV3-1 and J is TRBJ2-3; D perhaps matches TRBD2 (6 bases). The receptor's source is a girl under 18 with multiple sclerosis. Specimen: blood. The CDR3 reads CASSQDVTSRGTDTQYF. In nucleotides, the CDR3 is TGTGCCAGCAGCCAAGATGTTACTAGCCGTGGTACAGATACGCAGTATTTT.